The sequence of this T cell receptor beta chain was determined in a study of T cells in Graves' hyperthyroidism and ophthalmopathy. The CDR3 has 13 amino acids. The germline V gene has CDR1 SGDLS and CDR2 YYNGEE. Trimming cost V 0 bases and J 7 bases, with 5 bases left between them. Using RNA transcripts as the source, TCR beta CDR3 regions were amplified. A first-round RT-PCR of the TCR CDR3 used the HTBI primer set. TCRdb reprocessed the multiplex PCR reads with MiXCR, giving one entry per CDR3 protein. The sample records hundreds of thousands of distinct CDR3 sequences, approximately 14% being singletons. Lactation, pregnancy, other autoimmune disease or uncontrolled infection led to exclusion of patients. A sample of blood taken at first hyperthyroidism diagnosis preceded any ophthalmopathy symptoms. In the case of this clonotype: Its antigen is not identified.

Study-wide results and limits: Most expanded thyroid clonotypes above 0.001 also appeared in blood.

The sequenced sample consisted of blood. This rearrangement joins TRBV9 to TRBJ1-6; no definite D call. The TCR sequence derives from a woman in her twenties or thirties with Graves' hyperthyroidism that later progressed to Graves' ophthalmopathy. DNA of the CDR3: TGTGCCAGCAGCGTAGCCAGGAATTCACCCCTCCACTTT. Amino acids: CASSVARNSPLHF. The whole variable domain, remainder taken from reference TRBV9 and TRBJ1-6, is DSGVTQTPKHLITATGQRVTLRCSPRSGDLSVYWYQQSLDQGLQFLIQYYNGEERAKGNILERFSAQQFPDLHSELNLSSLELGDSALYFCASSVARNSPLHFGNGTRLTVT.